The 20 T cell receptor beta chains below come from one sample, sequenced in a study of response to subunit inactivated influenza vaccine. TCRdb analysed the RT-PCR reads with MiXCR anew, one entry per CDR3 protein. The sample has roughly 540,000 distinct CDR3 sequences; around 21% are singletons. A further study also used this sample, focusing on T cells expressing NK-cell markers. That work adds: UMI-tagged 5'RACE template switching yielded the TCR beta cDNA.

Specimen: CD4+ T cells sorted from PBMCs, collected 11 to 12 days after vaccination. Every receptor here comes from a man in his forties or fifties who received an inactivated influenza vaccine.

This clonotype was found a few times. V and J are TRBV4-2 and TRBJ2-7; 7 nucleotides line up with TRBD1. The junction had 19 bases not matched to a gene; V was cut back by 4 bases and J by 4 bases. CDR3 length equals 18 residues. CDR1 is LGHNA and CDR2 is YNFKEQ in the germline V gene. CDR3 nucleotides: TGTGCCAGCAGCCGAGACCTTAGTAGGACAGGCCTCCCTTACGAGCAGTACTTC. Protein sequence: CASSRDLSRTGLPYEQYF.

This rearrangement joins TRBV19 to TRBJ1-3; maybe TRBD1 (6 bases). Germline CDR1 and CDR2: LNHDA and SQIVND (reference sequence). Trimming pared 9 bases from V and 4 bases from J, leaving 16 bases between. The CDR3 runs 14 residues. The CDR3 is CASTPQGAGNTIYF. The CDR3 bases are TGTGCCAGCACCCCACAGGGAGCCGGAAACACCATATATTTT.

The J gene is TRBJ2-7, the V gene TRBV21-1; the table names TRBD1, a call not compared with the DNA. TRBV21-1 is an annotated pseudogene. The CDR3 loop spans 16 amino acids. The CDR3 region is CASRDCGQGKIYEQYF. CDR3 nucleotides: TGTGCCAGCAGGGATTGCGGACAGGGGAAGATCTACGAGCAGTACTTC.

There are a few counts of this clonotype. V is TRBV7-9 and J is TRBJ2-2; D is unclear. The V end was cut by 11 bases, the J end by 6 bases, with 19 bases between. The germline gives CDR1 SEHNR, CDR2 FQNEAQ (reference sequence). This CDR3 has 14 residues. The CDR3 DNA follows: TGTGCCGGCAACAACTGGGATAAGGCCGGGGAGCTGTTTTTT. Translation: CAGNNWDKAGELFF.

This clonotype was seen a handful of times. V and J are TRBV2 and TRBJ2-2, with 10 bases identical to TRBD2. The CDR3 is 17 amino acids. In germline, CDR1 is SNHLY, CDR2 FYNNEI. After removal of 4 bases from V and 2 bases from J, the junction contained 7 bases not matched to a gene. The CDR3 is CASSGGAGGPNTGELFF. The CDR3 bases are TGTGCCAGCAGTGGCGGAGCGGGAGGGCCAAACACCGGGGAGCTGTTTTTT.

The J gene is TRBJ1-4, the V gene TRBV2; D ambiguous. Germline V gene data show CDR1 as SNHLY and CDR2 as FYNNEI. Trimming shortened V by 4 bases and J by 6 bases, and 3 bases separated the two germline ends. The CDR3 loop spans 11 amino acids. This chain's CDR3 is CASSADEKLFF. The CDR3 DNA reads TGTGCCAGCAGTGCGGATGAAAAACTGTTTTTT.

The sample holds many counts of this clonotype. The DNA for the CDR3 is TGTGCCAGTAGCAGTAGAGTACATACTTACAATGAGCAGTTCTTC. It is translated as CASSSRVHTYNEQFF. The chain is built from TRBV19 and TRBJ2-1; D remains ambiguous. CDR3 size: 15 residues. Germline lookup yields CDR1 LNHDA and CDR2 SQIVND (reference sequence). Trimming left V 6 bases short and J 4 bases short, with 16 bases between.

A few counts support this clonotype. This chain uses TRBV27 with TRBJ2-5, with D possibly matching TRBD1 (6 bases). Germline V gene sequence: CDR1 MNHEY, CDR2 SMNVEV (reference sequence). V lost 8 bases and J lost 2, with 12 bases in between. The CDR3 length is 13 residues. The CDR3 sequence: CASPGQPQETQYF. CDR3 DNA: TGTGCCAGCCCCGGACAGCCTCAAGAGACCCAGTACTTC.

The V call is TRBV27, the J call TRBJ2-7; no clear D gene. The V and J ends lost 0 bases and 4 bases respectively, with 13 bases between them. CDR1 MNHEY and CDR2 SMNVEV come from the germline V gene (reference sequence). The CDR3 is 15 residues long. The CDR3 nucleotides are TGTGCCAGCAGTTTATCGTACACGGCTTCTTACGAGCAGTACTTC. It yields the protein CASSLSYTASYEQYF.

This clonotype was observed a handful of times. The CDR3 region has the DNA TGTGCCAGCAGCGACAAGGAGGCCGGGTCCACCGGGGAGCTGTTTTTT. Residues: CASSDKEAGSTGELFF. The chain is built from TRBV3-1 and TRBJ2-2, with a tentative D call TRBD2 (5 bases). The V and J ends lost 5 bases and 4 bases respectively, with 17 bases between them. The CDR3 consists of 16 residues. Germline CDR1 LGHDT, CDR2 YNNKEL (reference sequence).

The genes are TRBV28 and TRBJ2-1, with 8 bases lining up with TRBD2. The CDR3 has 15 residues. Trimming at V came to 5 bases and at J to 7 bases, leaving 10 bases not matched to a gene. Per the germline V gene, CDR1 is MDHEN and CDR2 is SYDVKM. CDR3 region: CASSPRGGRLNEQFF. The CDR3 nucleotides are TGTGCCAGCAGTCCCCGGGGGGGCCGGTTGAATGAGCAGTTCTTC. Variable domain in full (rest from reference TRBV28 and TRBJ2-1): DVKVTQSSRYLVKRTGEKVFLECVQDMDHENMFWYRQDPGLGLRLIYFSYDVKMKEKGDIPEGYSVSREKKERFSLILESASTNQTSMYLCASSPRGGRLNEQFFGPGTRLTVL.

The CDR3 DNA reads as TGTGCCACCAGCAGAGCCGGGATCGGTGAGACCCAGTACTTC. Residues: CATSRAGIGETQYF. The chain uses TRBV15 and TRBJ2-5, with a tentative D call TRBD2 (5 bases). Trimming cost V 1 base and J 5 bases, with 11 bases left between them. Germline assignment: CDR1 LNHNV and CDR2 YYDKDF (reference sequence). This CDR3 region has 14 residues.

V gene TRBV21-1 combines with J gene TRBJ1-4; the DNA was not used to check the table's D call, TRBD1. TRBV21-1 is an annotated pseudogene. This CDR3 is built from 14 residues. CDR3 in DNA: TGTGCCAGCAGCACCCCAGGGACAGGAAAAAAACTGTTTTTT. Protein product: CASSTPGTGKKLFF.

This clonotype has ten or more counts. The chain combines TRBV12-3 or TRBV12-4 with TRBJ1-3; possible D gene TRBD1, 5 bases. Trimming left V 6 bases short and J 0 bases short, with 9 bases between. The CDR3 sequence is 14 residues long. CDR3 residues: CASRTTDSGNTIYF. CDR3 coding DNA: TGTGCCAGCAGAACGACAGACTCTGGAAACACCATATATTTT.

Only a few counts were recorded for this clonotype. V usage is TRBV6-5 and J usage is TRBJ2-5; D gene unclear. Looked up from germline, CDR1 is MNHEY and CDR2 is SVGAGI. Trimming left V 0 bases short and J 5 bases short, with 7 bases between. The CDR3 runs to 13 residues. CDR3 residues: CASSYSRRETQYF. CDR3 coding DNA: TGTGCCAGCAGTTACTCCAGAAGGGAGACCCAGTACTTC.

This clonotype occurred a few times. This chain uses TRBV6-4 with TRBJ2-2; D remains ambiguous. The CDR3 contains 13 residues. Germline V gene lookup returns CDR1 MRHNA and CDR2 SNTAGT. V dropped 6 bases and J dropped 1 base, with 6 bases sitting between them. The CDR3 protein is CASSSVNTGELFF. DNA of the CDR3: TGTGCCAGCAGCTCTGTGAACACCGGGGAGCTGTTTTTT.

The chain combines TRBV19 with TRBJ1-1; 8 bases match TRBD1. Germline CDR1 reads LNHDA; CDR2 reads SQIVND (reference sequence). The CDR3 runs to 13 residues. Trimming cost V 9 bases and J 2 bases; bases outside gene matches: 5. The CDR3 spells CASTDRANTEAFF. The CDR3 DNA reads TGTGCCAGCACGGACAGGGCCAACACTGAAGCTTTCTTT.

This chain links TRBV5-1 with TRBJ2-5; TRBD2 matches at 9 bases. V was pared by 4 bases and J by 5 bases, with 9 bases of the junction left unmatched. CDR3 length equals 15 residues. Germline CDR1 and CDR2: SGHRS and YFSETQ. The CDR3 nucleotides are TGCGCCAGCAGCCGTCGGACTAGCGCCGAGGAGACCCAGTACTTC. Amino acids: CASSRRTSAEETQYF.

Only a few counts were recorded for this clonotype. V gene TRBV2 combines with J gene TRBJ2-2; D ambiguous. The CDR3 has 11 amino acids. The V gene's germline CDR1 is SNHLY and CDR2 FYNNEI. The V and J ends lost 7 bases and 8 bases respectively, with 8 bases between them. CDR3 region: CASTSAGELFF. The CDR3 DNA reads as TGTGCCAGCACCTCCGCGGGGGAGCTGTTTTTT.

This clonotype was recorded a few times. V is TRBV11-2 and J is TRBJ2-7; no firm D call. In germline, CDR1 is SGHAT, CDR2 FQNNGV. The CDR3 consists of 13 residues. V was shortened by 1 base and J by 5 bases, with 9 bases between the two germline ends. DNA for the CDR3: TGTGCCAGCAGCTTAGGTGGGCTGGACGAGCAGTACTTC. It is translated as CASSLGGLDEQYF.